This TCR beta chain was sequenced during a study of blood T cell repertoires in COVID-19. Trimming took 4 bases from V and 1 from J, leaving 10 bases between them. This CDR3 is built from 13 residues. Germline CDR1 reads SQVTM; CDR2 reads ANQGSEA. Profiling relied on immunoSEQ multiplex PCR, and the TCRdb table lists in-frame clones only, not all of them. The sample contains approximately 300,000 clones, roughly 85% of which appear only once. The sequencing input was PBMCs or T cells enriched from blood (not recorded which). J is TRBJ1-1 and V is TRBV29-1; D may be TRBD1 (5 bases). The sequence came from a woman aged 25 to 39 who had recovered from COVID-19. CDR3 region: CSVGQPQNTEAFF. Here the CDR3 DNA reads TGCAGCGTTGGACAGCCCCAGAACACTGAAGCTTTCTTT.